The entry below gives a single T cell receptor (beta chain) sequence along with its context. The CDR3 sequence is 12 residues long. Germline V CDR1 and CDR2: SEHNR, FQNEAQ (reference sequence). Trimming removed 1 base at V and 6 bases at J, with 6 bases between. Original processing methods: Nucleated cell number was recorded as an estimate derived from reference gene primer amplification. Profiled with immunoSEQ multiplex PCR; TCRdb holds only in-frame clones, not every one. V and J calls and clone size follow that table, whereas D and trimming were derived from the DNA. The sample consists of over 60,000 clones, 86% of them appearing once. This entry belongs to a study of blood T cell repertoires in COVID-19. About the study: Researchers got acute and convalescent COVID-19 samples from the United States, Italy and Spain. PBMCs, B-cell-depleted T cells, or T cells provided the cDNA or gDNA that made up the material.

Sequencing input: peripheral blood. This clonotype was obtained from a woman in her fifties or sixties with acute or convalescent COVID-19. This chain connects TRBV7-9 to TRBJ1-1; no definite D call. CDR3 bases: TGTGCCAGCAGCTTAGTCGTCGCTGAAGCTTTCTTT. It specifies CASSLVVAEAFF. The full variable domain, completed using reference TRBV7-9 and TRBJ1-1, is DTGVSQNPRHKITKRGQNVTFRCDPISEHNRLYWYRQTLGQGPEFLTYFQNEAQLEKSRLLSDRFSAERPKGSFSTLEIQRTEQGDSAMYLCASSLVVAEAFFGQGTRLTVV.